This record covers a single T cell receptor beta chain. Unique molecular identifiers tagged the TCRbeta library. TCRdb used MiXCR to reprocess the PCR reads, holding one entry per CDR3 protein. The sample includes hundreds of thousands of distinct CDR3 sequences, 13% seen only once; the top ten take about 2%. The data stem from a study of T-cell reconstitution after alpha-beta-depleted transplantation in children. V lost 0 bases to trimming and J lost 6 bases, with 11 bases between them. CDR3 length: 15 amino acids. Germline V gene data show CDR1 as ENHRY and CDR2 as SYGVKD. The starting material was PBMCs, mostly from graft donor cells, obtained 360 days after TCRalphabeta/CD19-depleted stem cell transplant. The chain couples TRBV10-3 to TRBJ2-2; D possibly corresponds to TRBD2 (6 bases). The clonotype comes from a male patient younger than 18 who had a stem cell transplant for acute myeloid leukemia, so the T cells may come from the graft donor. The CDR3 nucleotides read TGTGCCATCAGTGAGTCAGCAGGGACTCCCGGGGAGCTGTTTTTT. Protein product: CAISESAGTPGELFF.